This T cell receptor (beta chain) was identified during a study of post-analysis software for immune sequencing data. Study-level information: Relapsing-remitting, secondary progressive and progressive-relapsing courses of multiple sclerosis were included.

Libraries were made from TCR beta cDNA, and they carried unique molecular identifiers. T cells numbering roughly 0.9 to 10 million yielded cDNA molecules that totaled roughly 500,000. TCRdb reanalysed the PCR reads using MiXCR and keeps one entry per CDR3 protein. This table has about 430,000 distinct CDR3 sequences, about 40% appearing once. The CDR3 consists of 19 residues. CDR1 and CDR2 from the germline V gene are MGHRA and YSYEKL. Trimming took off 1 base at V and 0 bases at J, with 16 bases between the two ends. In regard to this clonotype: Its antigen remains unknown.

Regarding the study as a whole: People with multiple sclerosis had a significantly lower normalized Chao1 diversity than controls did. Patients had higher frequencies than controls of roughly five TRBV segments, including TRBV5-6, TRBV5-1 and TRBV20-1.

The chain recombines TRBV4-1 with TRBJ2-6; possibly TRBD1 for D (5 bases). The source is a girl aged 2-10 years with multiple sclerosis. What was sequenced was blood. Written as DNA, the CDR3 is TGCGCCAGCAGCCAAGGTTGGACAATTTTTGGCTCTGGGGCCAACGTCCTGACTTTC. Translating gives CASSQGWTIFGSGANVLTF.